A selection of T cell receptor beta chains follows, all from one sample in a study of cytomegalovirus exposure and HLA in healthy donors. Assay: immunoSEQ multiplex PCR; the TCRdb copy retains only in-frame clones and omits some. The repertoire holds 90,000 to 140,000 clones, with roughly 73% as singletons. The sequencing input was PBMCs. Source of these receptors: a woman in her 40s in good health and CMV-seropositive. Each CDR3 is given with its conserved first and last residue. D genes are given only for firm matches. The size entry is marked missing in some rows and otherwise reads once, few, many or a size class.

abundance: once; j_gene: TRBJ1-1; d_gene: .; v_gene: TRBV11-3; CDR3nt: TGTGCCAGCAGCTCAGGCTCTGGCTTGAACACTGAAGCTTTCTTT; CDR3aa: CASSSGSGLNTEAFF
abundance: .; j_gene: TRBJ2-7; d_gene: .; v_gene: TRBV7-9; CDR3nt: TGTGCCTGCGAGGAGGGCTACGAGCAGTACTTC; CDR3aa: CACEEGYEQYF
abundance: .; j_gene: TRBJ2-2; d_gene: .; v_gene: TRBV7-8; CDR3nt: TGTGCCAGCAAGAGGGCTTTCACCGGGGAGCTGTTTTTT; CDR3aa: CASKRAFTGELFF
abundance: .; j_gene: TRBJ2-6; d_gene: .; v_gene: TRBV5-1; CDR3nt: TGCGCCAGCAGCTTGGAGGTATCGGGGTCTGGGGCCAACGTCCTGACTTTC; CDR3aa: CASSLEVSGSGANVLTF
abundance: few; j_gene: TRBJ1-2; d_gene: TRBD1; v_gene: TRBV5-1; CDR3nt: TGCGCCAGCAGCCACGGACAGGGGGTTGGTTATGGCTACACCTTC; CDR3aa: CASSHGQGVGYGYTF
abundance: .; j_gene: TRBJ1-1; d_gene: TRBD1; v_gene: TRBV5-6; CDR3nt: TGTGCCAGCAGTAACGCAGGGGGATACATGAACACTGAAGCTTTCTTT; CDR3aa: CASSNAGGYMNTEAFF
abundance: .; j_gene: TRBJ2-7; d_gene: .; v_gene: TRBV28; CDR3nt: TGTGCCAGCAGTGACTATCGGTGGCAGTACTACGAGCAGTACTTC; CDR3aa: CASSDYRWQYYEQYF
abundance: few; j_gene: TRBJ2-5; d_gene: .; v_gene: TRBV11-2; CDR3nt: TGTGCCAGCAGCTCTAGGACACTCCAAGAGACCCAGTACTTC; CDR3aa: CASSSRTLQETQYF
abundance: .; j_gene: TRBJ2-5; d_gene: TRBD1; v_gene: TRBV7-6; CDR3nt: TGTGCCAGCAGCTTCGGGACAGACCAGTACTTC; CDR3aa: CASSFGTDQYF
abundance: .; j_gene: TRBJ1-1; d_gene: .; v_gene: TRBV11-2; CDR3nt: TGTGCCAGCAGCTTAGCAGGGTCTAACACTGAAGCTTTCTTT; CDR3aa: CASSLAGSNTEAFF
abundance: .; j_gene: TRBJ2-5; d_gene: TRBD2; v_gene: TRBV5-5; CDR3nt: TGTGCCAGCAGCACCCTGGGGGGGGGCCAAGAGACCCAGTACTTC; CDR3aa: CASSTLGGGQETQYF
abundance: .; j_gene: TRBJ1-6; d_gene: TRBD1; v_gene: TRBV5-1; CDR3nt: TGCGCCAGCAGCTACGACAGGGGAGGAATTGGTTCACCCCTCCACTTT; CDR3aa: CASSYDRGGIGSPLHF
abundance: .; j_gene: TRBJ1-6; d_gene: .; v_gene: TRBV28; CDR3nt: TGTGCCAGCAGTCCCTGGCTTTCACCCCTCCACTTT; CDR3aa: CASSPWLSPLHF
abundance: .; j_gene: TRBJ1-3; d_gene: .; v_gene: TRBV2; CDR3nt: TGTGCCAGCAGTGAAGGACAGTTGGCCGGAAACACCATATATTTT; CDR3aa: CASSEGQLAGNTIYF
abundance: .; j_gene: TRBJ2-7; d_gene: .; v_gene: TRBV5-4; CDR3nt: TGTGCCAGCAGCTCCGCGGACTGGGGCTACGAGCAGTACTTC; CDR3aa: CASSSADWGYEQYF
abundance: .; j_gene: TRBJ2-5; d_gene: .; v_gene: TRBV4-1; CDR3nt: TGCGCCAGCAGCCAAGATCAGAGCAGGGAGACCCAGTACTTC; CDR3aa: CASSQDQSRETQYF
abundance: .; j_gene: TRBJ1-5; d_gene: .; v_gene: TRBV7-8; CDR3nt: TGTGCCAGCAGCCTACCGCCTCAGCCCCAGCATTTT; CDR3aa: CASSLPPQPQHF
abundance: .; j_gene: TRBJ1-2; d_gene: TRBD1; v_gene: TRBV18; CDR3nt: TGTGCCAGCTCACTACAGGGGAACTATGGCTACACCTTC; CDR3aa: CASSLQGNYGYTF
abundance: few; j_gene: TRBJ1-2; d_gene: .; v_gene: TRBV4-3; CDR3nt: TGCGCCAGCAGCCAAGATCAGGGGCCCTCGGATGGCTACACCTTC; CDR3aa: CASSQDQGPSDGYTF